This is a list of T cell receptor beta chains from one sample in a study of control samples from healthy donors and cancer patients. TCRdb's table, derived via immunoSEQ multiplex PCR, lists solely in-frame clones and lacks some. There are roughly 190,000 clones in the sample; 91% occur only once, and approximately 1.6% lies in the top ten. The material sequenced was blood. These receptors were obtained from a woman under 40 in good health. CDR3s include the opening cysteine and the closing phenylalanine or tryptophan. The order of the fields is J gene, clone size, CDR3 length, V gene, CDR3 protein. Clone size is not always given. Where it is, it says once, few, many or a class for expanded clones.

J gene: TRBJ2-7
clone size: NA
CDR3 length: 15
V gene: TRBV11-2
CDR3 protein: CASSGPGTGIYEQYF

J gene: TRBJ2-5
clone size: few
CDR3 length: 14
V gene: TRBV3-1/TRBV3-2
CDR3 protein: CASSQVVGGETQYF

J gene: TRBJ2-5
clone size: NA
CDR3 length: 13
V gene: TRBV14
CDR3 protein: CASSNYRGETQYF

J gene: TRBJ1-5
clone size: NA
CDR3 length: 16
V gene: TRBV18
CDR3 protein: CASSPPGTGTNQPQHF

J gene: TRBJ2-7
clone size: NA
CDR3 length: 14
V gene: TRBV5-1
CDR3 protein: CASSLEGTSYEQYF

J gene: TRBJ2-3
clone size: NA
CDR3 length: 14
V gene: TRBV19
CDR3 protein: CASSIGGATDTQYF

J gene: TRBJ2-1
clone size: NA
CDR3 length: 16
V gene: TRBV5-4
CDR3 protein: CASSLGLAYSYNEQFF

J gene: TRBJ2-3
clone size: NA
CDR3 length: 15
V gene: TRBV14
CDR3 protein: CASSQRGGGTDTQYF

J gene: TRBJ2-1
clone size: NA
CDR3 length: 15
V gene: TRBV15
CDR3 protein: CATSRDGGPYNEQFF

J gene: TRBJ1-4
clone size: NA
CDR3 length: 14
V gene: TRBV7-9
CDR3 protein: CASSSDRDDEKLFF

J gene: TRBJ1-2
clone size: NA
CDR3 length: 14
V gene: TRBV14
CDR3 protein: CASSWTGLNYGYTF

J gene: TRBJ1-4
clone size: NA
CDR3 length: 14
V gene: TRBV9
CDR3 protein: CASSVAQGYEKLFF

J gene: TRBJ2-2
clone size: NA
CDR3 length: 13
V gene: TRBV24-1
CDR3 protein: CATSDQGARELFF

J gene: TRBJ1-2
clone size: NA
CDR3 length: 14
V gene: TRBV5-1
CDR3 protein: CASSLAPGVYGYTF

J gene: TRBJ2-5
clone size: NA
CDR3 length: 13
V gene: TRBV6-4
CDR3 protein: CASSLNSGETQYF

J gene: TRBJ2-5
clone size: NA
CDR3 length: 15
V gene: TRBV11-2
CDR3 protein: CASSLLRGTQETQYF

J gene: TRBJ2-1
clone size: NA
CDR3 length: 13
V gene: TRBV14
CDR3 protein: CASSSLAYNEQFF

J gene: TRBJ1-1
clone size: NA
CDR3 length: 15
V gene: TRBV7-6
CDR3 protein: CASSLAGVMNTEAFF

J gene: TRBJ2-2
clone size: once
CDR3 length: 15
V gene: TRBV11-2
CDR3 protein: CASRVLAGGTGELFF

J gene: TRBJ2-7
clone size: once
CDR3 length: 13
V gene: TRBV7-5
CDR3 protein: CARSLVGGYEQYF

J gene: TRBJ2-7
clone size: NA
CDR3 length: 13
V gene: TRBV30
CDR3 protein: CAWNRGLSYEQYF

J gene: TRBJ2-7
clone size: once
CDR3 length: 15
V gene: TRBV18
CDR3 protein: CASSPRTSGTYEQYF

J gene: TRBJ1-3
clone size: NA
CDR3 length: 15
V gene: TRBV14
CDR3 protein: CASSKGVSSGNTIYF

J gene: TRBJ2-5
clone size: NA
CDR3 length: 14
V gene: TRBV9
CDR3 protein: CASSGQGSQETQYF